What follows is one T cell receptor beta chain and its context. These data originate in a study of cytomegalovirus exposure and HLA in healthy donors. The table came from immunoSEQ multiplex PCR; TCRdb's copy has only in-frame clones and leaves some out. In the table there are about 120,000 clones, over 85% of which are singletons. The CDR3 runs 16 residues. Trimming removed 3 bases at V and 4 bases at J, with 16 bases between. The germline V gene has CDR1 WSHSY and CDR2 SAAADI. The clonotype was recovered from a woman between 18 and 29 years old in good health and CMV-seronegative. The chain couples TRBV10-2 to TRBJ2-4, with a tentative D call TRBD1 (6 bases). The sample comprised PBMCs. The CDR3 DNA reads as TGCGCCAGCAGTGAATGGACAGCTATAGCTAAAAACATTCAGTACTTC. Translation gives CASSEWTAIAKNIQYF.